The 8 T cell receptor beta chains given below trace back to one sample, sequenced in a study of cytomegalovirus exposure and HLA in healthy donors. The PCR used 60 Vbeta and 13 Jbeta primers. TCRdb's copy holds only in-frame clones and misses some; the assay was immunoSEQ multiplex PCR. The table has 60,000 to 100,000 clones, about four fifths seen once. Sample: PBMCs. Receptor source: a man in his forties or fifties in good health and CMV-seronegative.

V is TRBV6-5 and J is TRBJ1-2, with 11 positions matching TRBD1. The V gene end was trimmed by 2 bases and the J gene end by 5 bases; junction bases not matched to a gene: 1. The germline CDR1 and CDR2 sequences are MNHEY and SVGAGI. This CDR3 has 14 amino acids. CDR3 sequence: CASSYGDRGYGYTF. Written as DNA, the CDR3 is TGTGCCAGCAGTTACGGGGACAGGGGGTATGGCTACACCTTC.

V gene TRBV11-2 combines with J gene TRBJ2-2, with 10 bases matching TRBD1. J lost 6 bases, V lost 7 bases, and 17 bases had no gene match. From germline, CDR1 is SGHAT and CDR2 FQNNGV. This CDR3 region has 18 residues. The CDR3 region has the DNA TGTGCCAGCACCGCTTGGCCCCGGGACAGGGGTGTGGCCGGGGAGCTGTTTTTT. It yields the protein CASTAWPRDRGVAGELFF.

This chain joins TRBV2 and TRBJ2-3; D remains unclear. Germline V CDR1 and CDR2: SNHLY, FYNNEI. Between the trimmed V and J ends, which lost 2 bases and 0 bases, there was a span of 6 bases. The CDR3 covers 14 residues. The CDR3 region is CASSEQASTDTQYF. CDR3 in DNA: TGTGCCAGCAGTGAACAGGCTAGCACAGATACGCAGTATTTT.

This clone has just a few counts. This chain uses TRBV18 with TRBJ1-2, with 7 bases lining up with TRBD1. The CDR3 is 14 residues long. Germline V gene data show CDR1 as KGHSH and CDR2 as LQKENI. Trimming took 3 bases from V and 6 from J; bases not matched to a gene: 7. The CDR3 sequence: CASSPRDSRDGYTF. The DNA for the CDR3 is TGTGCCAGCTCACCCCGGGACAGCCGGGATGGCTACACCTTC. The full variable domain, its missing parts supplied by reference TRBV18 and TRBJ1-2, is NAGVMQNPRHLVRRRGQEARLRCSPMKGHSHVYWYRQLPEEGLKFMVYLQKENIIDESGMPKERFSAEFPKEGPSILRIQQVVRGDSAAYFCASSPRDSRDGYTFGSGTRLTVV.

The chain links TRBV6-1 to TRBJ1-5; D gene uncertain. V lost 5 bases and J 4 bases, leaving 9 bases between the germline ends. CDR1 MNHNS and CDR2 SASEGT come from the germline V gene. This CDR3 spans 13 amino acids. The CDR3 DNA reads as TGTGCCAGCAGTAACAGCCAGAATCAGCCCCAGCATTTT. It is translated as CASSNSQNQPQHF.

V is TRBV5-1 and J is TRBJ2-7; 7 positions agree with TRBD1. CDR3 length equals 13 residues. J was trimmed by 9 bases and V by 0 bases; bases with no gene match: 6. The V gene's germline CDR1 is SGHRS and CDR2 YFSETQ. The CDR3 loop is CASSLAGTDAQYF. The CDR3 nucleotides read TGCGCCAGCAGCTTGGCCGGGACAGATGCGCAGTACTTC.

Details on this clone: At one end, the junction sequence differs from germline, possibly due to a read error. The chain employs TRBV18 and TRBJ2-2, with 7 bases identical to TRBD1. The CDR3 sequence is 13 residues long. Germline assignment: CDR1 KGHSH and CDR2 LQKENI. The CDR3 bases are TGTGCCAGCGCGACAGGGAACACCGAGGAGCTGTTTTTT. This codes for CASATGNTEELFF. Full variable domain (outside the CDR3, taken from reference TRBV18 and TRBJ2-2): NAGVMQNPRHLVRRRGQEARLRCSPMKGHSHVYWYRQLPEEGLKFMVYLQKENIIDESGMPKERFSAEFPKEGPSILRIQQVVRGDSAAYFCASATGNTEELFFGEGSRLTVL.

The V and J genes are TRBV7-3 and TRBJ2-1; 9 bases map to TRBD2. Looked up from germline, CDR1 is SGHTA and CDR2 is FQGTGA. Trimming removed 3 bases from V and 2 bases from J; junction bases left unmatched: 2. This CDR3 spans 15 amino acids. The CDR3 nucleotides read TGTGCCAGCAGCTTGGGGACTAGCCCCTACAATGAGCAGTTCTTC. Its translation: CASSLGTSPYNEQFF.